The 26 T cell receptor beta chains below were found in one sample sequenced in a study of breast tumors, draining lymph nodes, adjacent tissues. Axillary draining lymph nodes of breast cancer patients supplied the node samples. Using its own MiXCR run on the multiplex PCR reads, TCRdb lists one record per CDR3 protein. There are 190,000 or so distinct CDR3 sequences in the sample; 25% to 40% occur only once, and roughly 4% lies in the top ten. Sequencing input: axillary lymph node tissue. The origin of the receptors is a female donor with breast cancer. Some clones in this sample may be carry-over from other donors' samples.

This chain connects TRBV18 to TRBJ1-2, with 9 bases matching TRBD1. Unmatched junction bases numbered 4, after V lost 4 bases and J lost 1 base. CDR1 is KGHSH and CDR2 is LQKENI in the germline V gene. This CDR3 has 15 amino acids. The CDR3 DNA is TGTGCCAGCTCACAAGCGACAGGGGGTAACTATGGCTACACCTTC. Protein: CASSQATGGNYGYTF. The full variable domain, completed using reference TRBV18 and TRBJ1-2, is NAGVMQNPRHLVRRRGQEARLRCSPMKGHSHVYWYRQLPEEGLKFMVYLQKENIIDESGMPKERFSAEFPKEGPSILRIQQVVRGDSAAYFCASSQATGGNYGYTFGSGTRLTVV.

This clonotype was picked up a small number of times. This sequence may be a read error, since a much larger clone differs from it by one base. The chain is built from TRBV5-6 and TRBJ2-6, with TRBD1 as a possible D gene (5 bases). Per the germline V gene, CDR1 is SGHDT and CDR2 is YYEEEE. The CDR3 has 14 residues. With 2 bases removed from V and 6 bases from J, the gap between germline ends came to 9 bases. CDR3 coding DNA: TGTGCCAGCAGCTTCAGGGCTGCGGCCAACGTCCTGACTTTC. Protein sequence: CASSFRAAANVLTF. Combining the CDR3 with reference TRBV5-6 and TRBJ2-6 gives the whole variable domain DAGVTQSPTHLIKTRGQQVTLRCSPKSGHDTVSWYQQALGQGPQFIFQYYEEEERQRGNFPDRFSGHQFPNYSSELNVNALLLGDSALYLCASSFRAAANVLTFGAGSRLTVL.

This clonotype has ten or more counts. The V gene is TRBV12-3 or TRBV12-4, the J gene TRBJ1-6, with TRBD1 as a possible D gene (5 bases). The CDR3 runs 13 residues. The V gene lost 7 bases and the J gene lost 7 bases, with 11 bases spanning the gap. The DNA for the CDR3 is TGTGCCAGCACCCGACAGCCGAATTCACCCCTCCACTTT. Amino acids: CASTRQPNSPLHF.

This clonotype was seen many times. The chain carries TRBV20-1 and TRBJ2-5; D unclear. Germline V gives CDR1 DFQATT, CDR2 SNEGSKA (reference sequence). The CDR3 covers 13 residues. Deletions cut 3 bases from V and 2 bases from J, with 10 bases between. The CDR3 nucleotides are TGCAGTGCTAGCTTAGTTCCTCAAGAGACCCAGTACTTC. This sequence encodes CSASLVPQETQYF.

This clonotype was seen repeatedly, ten times or more. The chain combines TRBV25-1 with TRBJ1-2; 8 nucleotides align to TRBD1. The ends lost 1 base at V and 7 bases at J; junction bases unmatched: 5. Germline loops: CDR1 MGHDK, CDR2 SYGVNS. The CDR3 has 14 residues. The CDR3 DNA sequence: TGTGCCAGCAGTGAATCGGACAGGGCGGGTGGCTACACCTTC. It specifies CASSESDRAGGYTF.

Turning to this clonotype: This could be a read error, since a much larger clone is one nucleotide away. The gene calls are TRBV3-1 and TRBJ1-4; 7 positions agree with TRBD1. Germline V gives CDR1 LGHDT, CDR2 YNNKEL (reference sequence). This CDR3 is 15 amino acids long. The CDR3 sequence is CPSSQVQGANEKLFF. CDR3 bases: TGTCCCAGCAGCCAAGTCCAGGGGGCTAATGAAAAACTGTTTTTT.

About this clonotype itself: A clone one base away is much larger, so this may be a read error. This chain connects TRBV30 to TRBJ1-5; D is ambiguous. The V end lost 5 bases, the J end lost 5 bases, and 13 bases lay between the germline ends. CDR1 is GTSNPN, CDR2 SVGIG, per germline (reference sequence). This CDR3 has 13 residues. CDR3 DNA: TGTGCCTGGGGTGGCGGGATATATCAGCCCCAGCATTTT. Encoded protein: CAWGGGIYQPQHF.

This clonotype appeared many times. This sequence may be a read error, since a much larger clone differs from it by one base. The rearrangement uses TRBV2 and TRBJ1-4, with 9 bases matching TRBD1. The V gene's germline CDR1 is SNHLY and CDR2 FYNNEI. This CDR3 is built from 13 residues. CDR3 amino acids: CASSSRTGEKLLF. DNA for the CDR3: TGTGCCAGCAGTAGCAGGACAGGGGAAAAACTGCTTTTT.

The rearrangement links TRBV6-1 to TRBJ2-5, with 11 bases aligning to TRBD2. CDR1 is MNHNS and CDR2 is SASEGT in the germline V gene. The CDR3 runs 16 residues. V lost 2 bases, J lost 2 bases, and 4 bases stayed unmatched. This CDR3 is CASSEYVAGGQETQYF. The DNA of the CDR3 is TGTGCCAGCAGTGAATACGTAGCGGGAGGGCAAGAGACCCAGTACTTC.

There are many counts of this clonotype. V usage is TRBV20-1 and J usage is TRBJ2-2, with D possibly being TRBD2 (5 bases). The CDR3 is made up of 13 amino acids. Per germline, CDR1 DFQATT and CDR2 SNEGSKA (reference sequence). The ends were cut back, 5 bases at V and 5 bases at J, with 12 bases in the middle. The CDR3 DNA reads TGCAGTGCTGGAATACGGAGGACCGGGGAGCTGTTTTTT. Amino acid sequence: CSAGIRRTGELFF.

This clonotype was recorded at least ten times. This chain uses TRBV7-8 with TRBJ2-3; D call uncertain. Trimming removed 6 bases from V and 4 bases from J, with 8 bases in between. Germline values: CDR1 SGHVS, CDR2 FQNEAQ. This CDR3 spans 12 amino acids. The CDR3 DNA reads as TGTGCCAGCAGTCTCCCGGCAGATACGCAGTATTTT. Amino acid sequence: CASSLPADTQYF.

J is TRBJ2-7 and V is TRBV29-1, with TRBD1 matching over 9 bases. The ends lost 7 bases at V and 6 bases at J; junction bases unmatched: 16. CDR1 SQVTM and CDR2 ANQGSEA come from the germline V gene. This CDR3 is built from 15 residues. CDR3 DNA sequence: TGCAGCGCCAGCTCACAGGGGGCCCTGTTCGGCGAGCAGTACTTC. Translating it yields CSASSQGALFGEQYF.

About this clonotype itself: A read error may be the cause here, since a much bigger clone is one base away. The rearrangement uses TRBV20-1 and TRBJ2-7; no firm D call. CDR1 DFQATT and CDR2 SNEGSKA come from the germline V gene (reference sequence). The CDR3 length is 15 residues. CDR3 coding DNA: TGCAGTGCCAGTCCCGAAGTGGGCCCCTCCTACGAGCGGTACTTC. Residues: CSASPEVGPSYERYF.

This clonotype was seen ten or more times. V is TRBV7-9 and J is TRBJ1-3, with D hard to call. The germline CDR1 and CDR2 sequences are SEHNR and FQNEAQ (reference sequence). CDR3 length equals 14 residues. V was shortened by 1 base and J by 3 bases, with 7 bases between the two germline ends. CDR3 sequence (DNA): TGTGCCAGCAGCTTAGTGGGTATTGGAAACACCATATATTTT. Its translation is CASSLVGIGNTIYF.

This rearrangement joins TRBV20-1 to TRBJ1-4; 10 bases are shared with TRBD1. Unmatched junction bases numbered 7, after V lost 4 bases and J lost 8 bases. Germline CDR1 reads DFQATT; CDR2 reads SNEGSKA (reference sequence). The CDR3 runs to 14 residues. CDR3 DNA: TGCAGTGCTAAAAAGCGGGACAGGGGCGAAAAACTGTTTTTT. Its translation: CSAKKRDRGEKLFF.

This clonotype came up many times. Written as DNA, the CDR3 is TGTGCCTGGTCGGACAGCACCTCTGAAAAACTGTTTTTT. Protein: CAWSDSTSEKLFF. The chain links TRBV30 to TRBJ1-4; a weak D match, TRBD1 (6 bases). CDR3 size: 13 residues. The V end lost 5 bases, the J end lost 7 bases, and 14 bases lay between the germline ends. CDR1 is GTSNPN and CDR2 is SVGIG in the germline V gene (reference sequence).

In its sample, this clonotype was seen many times. This chain connects TRBV7-3 to TRBJ2-2; no clear D. V shed 2 bases and J shed 0 bases, with 10 bases lying between them. Germline V gene lookup returns CDR1 SGHTA and CDR2 FQGTGA. The CDR3 loop spans 16 amino acids. The CDR3 DNA sequence: TGTGCCAGCAGCTTAGGTGGTTCCGCGAACACCGGGGAGCTGTTTTTT. Translating gives CASSLGGSANTGELFF.

This clonotype was counted ten times or more. The chain has TRBV7-8 and TRBJ2-7; 8 nucleotides line up with TRBD2. The J segment lost 1 base and the V segment lost 5 bases, leaving 7 bases of the junction unmatched. Germline V lookup: CDR1 SGHVS, CDR2 FQNEAQ. The CDR3 runs to 15 residues. The CDR3 region has the DNA TGTGCCAGCAGCATCGTTGGCGGGAGGTCCTACGAGCAGTACTTC. As protein: CASSIVGGRSYEQYF.

The chain links TRBV12-3 or TRBV12-4 to TRBJ2-1, with a possible D match to TRBD1 (6 bases). The CDR3 has 15 residues. V lost 4 bases, J lost 1 base, and 11 bases lay in between. CDR3 bases: TGTGCCAGCAGTTATAGGGGGACATCCTACAATGAGCAGTTCTTC. Its translation is CASSYRGTSYNEQFF.

The table lists this clonotype with many counts. A much larger clone lies a single base off, so this may be a read error. Since no conserved phenylalanine or tryptophan closes the CDR3, a read error is the likely cause. CDR3: CSAALRGQYS. CDR3 nucleotides: TGCAGTGCGGCTCTACGAGGGCAGTACTCC. This rearrangement joins TRBV20-1 to TRBJ2-7; no definite D call. CDR1 and CDR2 from the germline V gene are DFQATT and SNEGSKA (reference sequence). V was trimmed by 6 bases and J by 9 bases, leaving 12 bases between them. The CDR3 consists of 10 residues.

Many counts were recorded for this clonotype. This chain connects TRBV9 to TRBJ2-2; tentative D call: TRBD1 (6 bases). This CDR3 region has 13 residues. CDR1 SGDLS and CDR2 YYNGEE come from the germline V gene. Trimming pared 5 bases from V and 5 bases from J, leaving 10 bases between. DNA of the CDR3: TGTGCCAGCAGACAGGGATTGACCGGGGAGCTGTTTTTT. Residues: CASRQGLTGELFF.

This clonotype has more than one count but fewer than ten. A much larger clone differs from this one at a single base, so this may be a read error. This chain uses TRBV20-1 with TRBJ2-2, with D tentatively TRBD2 (5 bases). The CDR3 sequence is 12 residues long. Germline V CDR1 and CDR2: DFQATT, SNEGSKA (reference sequence). The CDR3 nucleotides are TGCAGTGCTCCGCTTAAGGTCGGGGAGCCGTTTTTT. Amino acid sequence: CSAPLKVGEPFF.

Many counts were recorded for this clonotype. This chain joins TRBV10-3 and TRBJ2-2; D is ambiguous. The CDR3 sequence is 15 residues long. In germline, CDR1 is ENHRY, CDR2 SYGVKD. Trimming took off 4 bases at V and 4 bases at J, with 13 bases between the two ends. The CDR3 reads CAISVPGKGTGELFF. For the CDR3, the DNA is TGTGCCATCAGTGTACCTGGGAAGGGCACCGGGGAGCTGTTTTTT.

This clonotype was recorded at least ten times. The V and J genes are TRBV9 and TRBJ2-3; D may be TRBD2 (6 bases). The CDR3 has 15 residues. The germline CDR1 and CDR2 sequences are SGDLS and YYNGEE. Trimming shortened V by 0 bases and J by 3 bases, and 11 bases separated the two germline ends. The CDR3 DNA is TGTGCCAGCAGCGTAGATGACGGGAGAACAGATACGCAGTATTTT. As protein: CASSVDDGRTDTQYF.

This chain joins TRBV7-3 and TRBJ2-1, with TRBD2 identical over 11 bases. Germline-derived CDR1 and CDR2 are SGHTA and FQGTGA. V was pared by 8 bases and J by 1 base, with 10 bases of the junction left unmatched. CDR3 length: 17 residues. In DNA, the CDR3 is TGTGCCAGCCCGGTAGGGGCTAGCGGGAGGTCCTACAATGAGCAGTTCTTC. Its translation is CASPVGASGRSYNEQFF.

Worth noting for this clonotype: A much larger clone sits a single nucleotide away, making a read error possible. The chain combines TRBV24-1 with TRBJ2-1; 10 bases are shared with TRBD2. V lost 6 bases and J lost 4; bases outside the gene matches: 8. This CDR3 comprises 16 residues. Germline V lookup: CDR1 KGHDR, CDR2 SFDVKD. CDR3 in amino acids: CATSYPTSGSYNEQFF. In nucleotides, the CDR3 is TGTGCCACCAGTTACCCGACTAGCGGGTCATACAATGAGCAGTTCTTC.